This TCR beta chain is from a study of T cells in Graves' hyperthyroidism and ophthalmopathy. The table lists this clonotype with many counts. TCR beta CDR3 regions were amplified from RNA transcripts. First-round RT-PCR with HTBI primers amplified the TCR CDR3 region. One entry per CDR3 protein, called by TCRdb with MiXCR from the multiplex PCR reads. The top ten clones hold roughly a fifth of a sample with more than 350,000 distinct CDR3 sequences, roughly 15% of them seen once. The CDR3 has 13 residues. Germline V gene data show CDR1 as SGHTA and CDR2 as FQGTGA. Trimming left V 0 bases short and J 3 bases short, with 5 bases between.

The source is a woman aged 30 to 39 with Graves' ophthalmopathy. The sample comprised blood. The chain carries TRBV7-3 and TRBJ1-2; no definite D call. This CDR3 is CASSLTADYGYTF. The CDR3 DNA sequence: TGTGCCAGCAGCTTAACGGCCGACTATGGCTACACCTTC.